What follows are 10 T cell receptor beta chains derived from one specimen sequenced in a study of T-cell reconstitution after alpha-beta-depleted transplantation in children (dated by TCRdb to about 2016). Library construction relied on PCR. TCRdb shows the sequencer as Illumina HiSeq 2500. To normalize quantification of the TCRbeta repertoire, the TCR libraries were built with molecular barcoding that relied on unique molecular identifiers. TCRdb took the public reads, trimmed them with fastp at Q25, ran MiXCR for clone calling and kept in-frame beta chains. Each record represents a unique CDR3 protein, reported with the most common genes and DNA among its rows. The sample includes about 240,000 distinct CDR3 sequences, with about 12% observed a single time. The top ten hold 2.6% of the sample. The sample consisted of PBMCs from the stem cell graft donor, taken from the stem cell graft. The receptors originated from a human donor who donated a stem cell graft to a child with acute lymphoblastic leukemia.

This clonotype has ten or more counts. The V call is TRBV6-2 or TRBV6-3, the J call TRBJ2-4; 9 bases line up with TRBD1. The CDR3 totals 19 residues. The germline V gene has CDR1 MNHEY and CDR2 SVGEGT. V lost 6 bases, J lost 9 bases, and 24 bases stayed unmatched. CDR3 nucleotides: TGTGCCAGCAGGACCGACGTGCCCGAACCGGGACAGGGAATACGCATTCAGTACTTC. As protein: CASRTDVPEPGQGIRIQYF.

In this sample, this clonotype turned up once. The chain recombines TRBV28 with TRBJ1-5, with D hard to call. Germline-derived CDR1 and CDR2 are MDHEN and SYDVKM. Deletions cut 4 bases from V and 1 base from J, with 14 bases between. The CDR3 covers 16 residues. CDR3 nucleotides: TGTGCCAGCAGTTCCACTCGCCCCCCCAGCAATCAGCCCCAGCATTTT. Translating it yields CASSSTRPPSNQPQHF.

This clonotype was seen many times. V gene TRBV6-5 combines with J gene TRBJ1-4; the D gene is possibly TRBD1 (5 bases). Between the trimmed V and J ends, which lost 2 bases and 7 bases, there was a span of 14 bases. Germline V CDR1 and CDR2: MNHEY, SVGAGI. This CDR3 has 15 residues. CDR3 loop: CASSYQGQRGEKLFF. CDR3 in DNA: TGTGCCAGCAGTTACCAGGGCCAACGGGGTGAAAAACTGTTTTTT.

This clonotype was detected ten times or more. The chain links TRBV20-1 to TRBJ2-7; the D is unclear. Germline lookup yields CDR1 DFQATT and CDR2 SNEGSKA (reference sequence). The V end lost 6 bases, the J end lost 2 bases, and 11 bases lay between the germline ends. The CDR3 contains 12 residues. The CDR3 is CSAYDGTYEQYF. Written as DNA, the CDR3 is TGCAGTGCGTACGACGGTACCTACGAGCAGTACTTC.

This clonotype has a count of ten or more. The chain employs TRBV5-1 and TRBJ2-1, with D unresolved. The germline V gene encodes CDR1 SGHRS and CDR2 YFSETQ. CDR3 size: 15 residues. Trimming took 1 base from V and 6 from J, leaving 14 bases between them. CDR3 residues: CASSLRPTYRNEQFF. CDR3 nucleotide sequence: TGCGCCAGCAGCTTGAGGCCGACATACCGCAATGAGCAGTTCTTC.

This clonotype has a count of ten or more. J is TRBJ1-1 and V is TRBV7-8; TRBD1 agrees at 7 bases. CDR3 length: 12 residues. In germline, CDR1 is SGHVS, CDR2 FQNEAQ. The DNA of the CDR3 is TGTGGGGTGACAGGGATGAACACTGAAGCTTTCTTT. Translating gives CGVTGMNTEAFF. The variable domain in full, with the rest retrieved from reference TRBV7-8 and TRBJ1-1, is GAGVSQSPRYKVAKRGQDVALRCDPISGHVSLFWYQQALGQGPEFLTYFQNEAQLDKSGLPSDRFFAERPEGSVSTLKIQRTQQEDSAVYLCGVTGMNTEAFFGQGTRLTVV.

This clonotype was seen ten or more times. This chain links TRBV10-3 with TRBJ1-1, with a weak D call TRBD1 (5 bases). This CDR3 spans 14 amino acids. V dropped 4 bases and J dropped 3 bases, with 12 bases sitting between them. CDR1 and CDR2 from the germline V gene are ENHRY and SYGVKD. This CDR3 is CAISVAGRDTEAFF. As DNA, the CDR3 is TGTGCCATCAGTGTGGCAGGGAGGGACACTGAAGCTTTCTTT.

This clonotype was counted many times. DNA for the CDR3: TGTGCCAGCAGTTTCCGGACAGTCCACAATGAGCAGTTCTTC. Translated, it gives CASSFRTVHNEQFF. The rearrangement joins TRBV27 to TRBJ2-1; tentative D call: TRBD1 (6 bases). V dropped 3 bases and J dropped 5 bases, with 11 bases sitting between them. CDR1 and CDR2 (germline): MNHEY, SMNVEV (reference sequence). The CDR3 length is 14 residues.

The chain has TRBV5-1 and TRBJ1-1; D perhaps matches TRBD1 (5 bases). CDR1 and CDR2 (germline): SGHRS, YFSETQ. Trimming shortened V by 0 bases and J by 3 bases, and 9 bases separated the two germline ends. CDR3 length equals 14 residues. The CDR3 here is CASSLVGGDTEAFF. The CDR3 DNA is TGCGCCAGCAGCTTGGTGGGGGGGGACACTGAAGCTTTCTTT.

This clonotype was seen at least ten times. J is TRBJ2-7 and V is TRBV27; TRBD1 might be the D (5 bases). The CDR3 runs 14 residues. The V end was cut by 5 bases, the J end by 4 bases, with 15 bases between. Per germline, CDR1 MNHEY and CDR2 SMNVEV (reference sequence). This CDR3 is CASSRTGDEYEQYF. The CDR3 region has the DNA TGTGCCAGCAGTAGAACAGGAGACGAGTACGAGCAGTACTTC.